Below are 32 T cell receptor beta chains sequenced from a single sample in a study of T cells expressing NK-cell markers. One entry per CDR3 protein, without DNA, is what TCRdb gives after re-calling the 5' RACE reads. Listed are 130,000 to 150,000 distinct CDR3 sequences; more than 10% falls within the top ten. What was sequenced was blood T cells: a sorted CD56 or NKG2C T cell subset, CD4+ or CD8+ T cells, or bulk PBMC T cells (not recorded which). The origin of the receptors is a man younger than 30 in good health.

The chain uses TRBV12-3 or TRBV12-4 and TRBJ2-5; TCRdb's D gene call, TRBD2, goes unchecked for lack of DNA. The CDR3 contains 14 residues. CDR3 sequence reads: CASSRVLGQETQYF.

CDR3 residues: CASSYRVEEDGYTF. The rearrangement joins TRBV6-5 to TRBJ1-2. CDR3 length: 14 residues. Germline V gene lookup returns CDR1 MNHEY and CDR2 SVGAGI.

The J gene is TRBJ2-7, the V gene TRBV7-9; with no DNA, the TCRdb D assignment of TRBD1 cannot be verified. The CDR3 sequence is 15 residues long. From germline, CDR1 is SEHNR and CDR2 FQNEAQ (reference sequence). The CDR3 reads CASSPLLGQSYEQYF.

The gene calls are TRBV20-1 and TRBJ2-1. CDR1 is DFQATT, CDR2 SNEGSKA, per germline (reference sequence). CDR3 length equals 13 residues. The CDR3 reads CSARLSSYNEQFF.

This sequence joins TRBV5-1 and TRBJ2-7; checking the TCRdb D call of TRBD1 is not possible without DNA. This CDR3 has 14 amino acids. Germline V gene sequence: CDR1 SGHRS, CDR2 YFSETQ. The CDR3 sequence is CASSTGPGGYEQYF.

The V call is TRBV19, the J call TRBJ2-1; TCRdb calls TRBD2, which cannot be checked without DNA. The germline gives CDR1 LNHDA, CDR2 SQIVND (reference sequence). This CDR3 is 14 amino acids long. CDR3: CASSVGGPYNEQFF.

CDR3: CASSRRSRENDIQYF. The chain couples TRBV13 to TRBJ2-4; absent DNA, TCRdb's TRBD1 call cannot be checked. This CDR3 has 15 amino acids. Germline lookup yields CDR1 PRHDT and CDR2 FYEKMQ (reference sequence).

CDR3 protein: CASSLDGVASRTGANVLTF. The rearrangement uses TRBV12-3 or TRBV12-4 and TRBJ2-6; TCRdb selects TRBD2, and the lack of DNA leaves this call unchecked. There are 19 residues in the CDR3.

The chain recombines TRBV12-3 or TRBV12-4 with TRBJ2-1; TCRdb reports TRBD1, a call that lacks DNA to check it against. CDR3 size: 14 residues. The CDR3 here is CASSFGASYNEQFF.

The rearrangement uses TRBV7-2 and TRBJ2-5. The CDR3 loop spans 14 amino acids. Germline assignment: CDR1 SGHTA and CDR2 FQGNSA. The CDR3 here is CASILAKLQETQYF.

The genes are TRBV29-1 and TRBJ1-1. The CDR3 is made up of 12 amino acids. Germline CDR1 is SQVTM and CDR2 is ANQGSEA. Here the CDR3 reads CSVPQVNTEAFF.

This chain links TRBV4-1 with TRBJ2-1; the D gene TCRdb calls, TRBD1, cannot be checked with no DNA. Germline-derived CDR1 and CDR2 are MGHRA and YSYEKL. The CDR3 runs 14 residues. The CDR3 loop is CASSQVGQDNEQFF.

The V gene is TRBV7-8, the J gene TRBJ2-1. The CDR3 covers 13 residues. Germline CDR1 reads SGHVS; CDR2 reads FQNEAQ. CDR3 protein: CASSLGGGFEQFF.

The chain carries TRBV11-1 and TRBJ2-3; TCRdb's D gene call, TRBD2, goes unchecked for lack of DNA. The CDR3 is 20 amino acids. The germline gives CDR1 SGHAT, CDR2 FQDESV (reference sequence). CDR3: CASSQIHRSWTNDTTDTQYF.

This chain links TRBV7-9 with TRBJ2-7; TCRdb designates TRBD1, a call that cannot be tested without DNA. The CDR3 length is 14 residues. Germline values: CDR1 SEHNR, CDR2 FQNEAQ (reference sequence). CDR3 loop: CASSQPGGGYEQYF.

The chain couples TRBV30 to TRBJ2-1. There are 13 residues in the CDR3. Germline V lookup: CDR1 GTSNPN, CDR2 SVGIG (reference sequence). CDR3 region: CAWSDGNGNEQFF.

The CDR3 sequence is CASSTKGHYMNTEAFF. V and J are TRBV19 and TRBJ1-1; lacking DNA, the TRBD1 call made by TCRdb goes unchecked. The CDR3 is 16 residues long. Germline assignment: CDR1 LNHDA and CDR2 SQIVND (reference sequence). Full variable domain (outside the CDR3, taken from reference TRBV19 and TRBJ1-1): DGGITQSPKYLFRKEGQNVTLSCEQNLNHDAMYWYRQDPGQGLRLIYYSQIVNDFQKGDIAEGYSVSREKKESFPLTVTSAQKNPTAFYLCASSTKGHYMNTEAFFGQGTRLTVV.

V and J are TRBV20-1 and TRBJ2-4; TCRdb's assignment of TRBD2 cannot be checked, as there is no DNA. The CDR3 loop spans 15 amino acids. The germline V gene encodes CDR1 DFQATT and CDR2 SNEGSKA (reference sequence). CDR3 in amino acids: CSAYSGRASGNIQYF.

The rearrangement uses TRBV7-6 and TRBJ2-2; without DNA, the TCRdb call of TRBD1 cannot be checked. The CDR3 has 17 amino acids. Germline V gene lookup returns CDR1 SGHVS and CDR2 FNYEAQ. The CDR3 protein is CASRPSEGGEHTGELFF.

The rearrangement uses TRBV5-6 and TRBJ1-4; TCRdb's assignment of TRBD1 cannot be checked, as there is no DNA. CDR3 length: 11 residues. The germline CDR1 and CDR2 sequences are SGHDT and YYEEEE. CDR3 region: CASSLEGKLFF.

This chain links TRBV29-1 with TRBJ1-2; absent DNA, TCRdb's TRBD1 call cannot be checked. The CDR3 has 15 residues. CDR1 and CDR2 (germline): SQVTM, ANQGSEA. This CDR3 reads CSVEDYRGARDGYTF.

The CDR3 loop is CATTEGPGDRQYF. The V gene is TRBV24-1, the J gene TRBJ2-7; the TCRdb D gene call, TRBD2, has no DNA to confirm it. CDR3 size: 13 residues. Germline V lookup: CDR1 KGHDR, CDR2 SFDVKD.

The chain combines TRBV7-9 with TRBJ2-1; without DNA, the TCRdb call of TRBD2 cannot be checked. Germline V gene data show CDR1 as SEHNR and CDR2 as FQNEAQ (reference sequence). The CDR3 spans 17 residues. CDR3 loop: CASSLSLGSPQSNEQFF.

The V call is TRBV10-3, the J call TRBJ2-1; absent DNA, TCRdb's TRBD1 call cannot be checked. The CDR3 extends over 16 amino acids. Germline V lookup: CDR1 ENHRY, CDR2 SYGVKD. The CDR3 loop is CATGQGGPSGYDEQFF.

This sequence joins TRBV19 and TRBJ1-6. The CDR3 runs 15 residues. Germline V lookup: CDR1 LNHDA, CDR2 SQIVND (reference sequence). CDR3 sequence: CASTQGYSYNSPLHF.

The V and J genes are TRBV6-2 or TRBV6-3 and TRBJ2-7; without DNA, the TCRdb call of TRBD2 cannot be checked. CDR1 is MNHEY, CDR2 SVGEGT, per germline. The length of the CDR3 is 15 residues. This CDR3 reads CASSYELAFSYEQYF.

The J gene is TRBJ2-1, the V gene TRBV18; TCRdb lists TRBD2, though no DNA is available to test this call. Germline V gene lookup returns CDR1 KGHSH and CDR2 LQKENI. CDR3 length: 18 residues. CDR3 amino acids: CASSPSPGPLSSYNEQFF.

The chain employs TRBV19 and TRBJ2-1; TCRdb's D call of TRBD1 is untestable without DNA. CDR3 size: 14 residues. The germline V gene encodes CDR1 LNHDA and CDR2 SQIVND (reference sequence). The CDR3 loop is CASSTRGTNNEQFF.

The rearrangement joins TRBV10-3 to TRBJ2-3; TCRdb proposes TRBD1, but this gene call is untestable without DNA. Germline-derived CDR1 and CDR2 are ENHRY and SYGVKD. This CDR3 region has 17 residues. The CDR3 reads CAISVWDSQLSTDTQYF.

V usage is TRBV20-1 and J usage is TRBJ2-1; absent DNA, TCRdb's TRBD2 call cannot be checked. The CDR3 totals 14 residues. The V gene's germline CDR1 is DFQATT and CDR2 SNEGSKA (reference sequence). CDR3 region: CSAIRLAAYNEQFF.

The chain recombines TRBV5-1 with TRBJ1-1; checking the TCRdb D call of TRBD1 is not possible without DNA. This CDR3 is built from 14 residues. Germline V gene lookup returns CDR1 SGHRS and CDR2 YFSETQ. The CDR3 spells CASSFGTGSAEAFF.

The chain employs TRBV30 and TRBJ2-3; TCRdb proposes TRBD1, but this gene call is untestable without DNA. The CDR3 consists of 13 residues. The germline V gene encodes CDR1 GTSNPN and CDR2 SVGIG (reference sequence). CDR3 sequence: CAALTGTTDTQYF.